The 2 T cell receptor beta chains below were found in one sample sequenced in a study of blood T cell repertoires in COVID-19. Only in-frame clones appear in the TCRdb table, and some are missing; sequencing was by immunoSEQ multiplex PCR. Among 100,000 or so clones listed, 82% were seen once. Source material: peripheral blood. These receptors were collected from an elderly woman with acute or convalescent COVID-19.

The chain has TRBV3-1 (or the pseudogene TRBV3-2) and TRBJ2-4, with TRBD2 identical over 8 bases. Per the germline V gene, CDR1 is LGHDT and CDR2 is YNNKEL (reference sequence). V lost 3 bases and J lost 7; bases outside the gene matches: 8. This CDR3 contains 15 residues. CDR3 nucleotide sequence: TGTGCCAGCAGCCATGGACTAGCCGAAAGGAACATTCAGTACTTC. It yields the protein CASSHGLAERNIQYF.

V is TRBV28 and J is TRBJ1-4; D gene unclear. This CDR3 is built from 16 residues. Trimming removed 6 bases at V and 5 bases at J, with 19 bases between. CDR1 and CDR2 (germline): MDHEN, SYDVKM. CDR3 nucleotides: TGTGCCAGCAGCCCCCGTACCCGGGAACGAAATGAAAAACTGTTTTTT. This encodes CASSPRTRERNEKLFF.